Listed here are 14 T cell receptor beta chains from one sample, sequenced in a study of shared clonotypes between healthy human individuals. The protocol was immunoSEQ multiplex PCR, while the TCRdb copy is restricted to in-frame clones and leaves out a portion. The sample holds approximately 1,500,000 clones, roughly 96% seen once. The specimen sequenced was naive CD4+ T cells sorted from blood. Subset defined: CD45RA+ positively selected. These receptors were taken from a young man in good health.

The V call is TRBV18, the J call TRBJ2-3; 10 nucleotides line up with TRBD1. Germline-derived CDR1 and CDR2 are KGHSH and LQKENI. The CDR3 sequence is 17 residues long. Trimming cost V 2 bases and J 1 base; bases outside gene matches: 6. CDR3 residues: CASSPYPGQGRTDTQYF. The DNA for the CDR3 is TGTGCCAGCTCACCATATCCGGGACAGGGGCGCACAGATACGCAGTATTTT.

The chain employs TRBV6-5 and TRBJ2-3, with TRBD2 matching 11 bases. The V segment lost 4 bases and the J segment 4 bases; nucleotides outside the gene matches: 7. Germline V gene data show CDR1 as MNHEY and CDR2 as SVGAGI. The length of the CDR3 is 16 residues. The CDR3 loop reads CASSSLAGGAPDTQYF. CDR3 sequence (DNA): TGTGCCAGCAGTTCGCTAGCGGGAGGTGCCCCAGATACGCAGTATTTT.

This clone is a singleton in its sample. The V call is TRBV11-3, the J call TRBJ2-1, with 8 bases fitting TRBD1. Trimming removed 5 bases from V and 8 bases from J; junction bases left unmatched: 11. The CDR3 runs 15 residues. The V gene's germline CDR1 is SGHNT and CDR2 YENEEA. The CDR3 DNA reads TGTGCCAGCAGCGGGGTCGGACAGGGTTCGCATGAGCAGTTCTTC. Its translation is CASSGVGQGSHEQFF.

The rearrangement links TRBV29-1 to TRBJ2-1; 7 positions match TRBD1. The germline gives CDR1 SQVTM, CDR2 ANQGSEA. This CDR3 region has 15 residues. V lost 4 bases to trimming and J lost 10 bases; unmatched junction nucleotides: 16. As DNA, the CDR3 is TGCAGCGTTGTGAGTATCGGACAGGCGTGGGGCGAGCAGTTCTTC. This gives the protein CSVVSIGQAWGEQFF.

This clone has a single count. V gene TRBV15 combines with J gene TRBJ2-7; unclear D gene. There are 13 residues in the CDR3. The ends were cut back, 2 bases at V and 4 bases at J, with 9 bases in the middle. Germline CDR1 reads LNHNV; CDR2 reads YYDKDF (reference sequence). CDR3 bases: TGTGCCACCAGCAGAAATCTAGGGTACGAGCAGTACTTC. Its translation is CATSRNLGYEQYF.

In nucleotides, the CDR3 is TGTGCCAGCAGCTCCTGGGTACCCACTGAAGCTTTCTTT. Amino acid sequence: CASSSWVPTEAFF. The rearrangement joins TRBV28 to TRBJ1-1; D remains unclear. The CDR3 runs 13 residues. Trimming took 6 bases from V and 4 from J, leaving 12 bases between them. In germline, CDR1 is MDHEN, CDR2 SYDVKM. Supplemented by reference TRBV28 and TRBJ1-1, the full variable domain reads DVKVTQSSRYLVKRTGEKVFLECVQDMDHENMFWYRQDPGLGLRLIYFSYDVKMKEKGDIPEGYSVSREKKERFSLILESASTNQTSMYLCASSSWVPTEAFFGQGTRLTVV.

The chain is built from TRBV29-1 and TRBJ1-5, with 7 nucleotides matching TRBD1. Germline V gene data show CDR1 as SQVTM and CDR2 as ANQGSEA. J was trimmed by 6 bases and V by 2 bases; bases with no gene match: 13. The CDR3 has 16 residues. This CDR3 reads CSVEFYDRAYRQPQHF. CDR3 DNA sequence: TGCAGCGTTGAATTTTATGACAGGGCGTACCGTCAGCCCCAGCATTTT.

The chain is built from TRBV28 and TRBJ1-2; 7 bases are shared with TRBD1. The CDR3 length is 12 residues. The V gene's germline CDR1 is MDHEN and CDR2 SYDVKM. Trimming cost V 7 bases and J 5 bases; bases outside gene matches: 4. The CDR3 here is CASMPQGYGYTF. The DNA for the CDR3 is TGTGCCAGCATGCCACAGGGGTATGGCTACACCTTC.

CDR3 sequence: CASSLDLQEDTGELFF. The CDR3 DNA is TGTGCCAGCAGCTTAGATCTACAGGAGGACACCGGGGAGCTGTTTTTT. The chain recombines TRBV7-9 with TRBJ2-2, with D perhaps TRBD1 or TRBD2 (5 bases each). The CDR3 runs 16 residues. Germline values: CDR1 SEHNR, CDR2 FQNEAQ (reference sequence). Trimming took 1 base from V and 3 from J, leaving 12 bases between them.

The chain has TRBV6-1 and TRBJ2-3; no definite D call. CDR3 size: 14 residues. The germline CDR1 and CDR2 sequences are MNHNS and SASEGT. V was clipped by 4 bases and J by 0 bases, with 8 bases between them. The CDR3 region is CASSVGLSTDTQYF. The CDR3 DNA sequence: TGTGCCAGCAGTGTGGGTCTTAGCACAGATACGCAGTATTTT.

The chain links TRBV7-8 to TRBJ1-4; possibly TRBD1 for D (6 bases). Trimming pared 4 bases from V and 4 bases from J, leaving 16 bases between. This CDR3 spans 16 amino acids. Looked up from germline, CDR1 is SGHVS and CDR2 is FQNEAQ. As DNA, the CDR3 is TGTGCCAGCAGCTATCCCAGGGGAGGGGGTAATGAAAAACTGTTTTTT. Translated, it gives CASSYPRGGGNEKLFF.

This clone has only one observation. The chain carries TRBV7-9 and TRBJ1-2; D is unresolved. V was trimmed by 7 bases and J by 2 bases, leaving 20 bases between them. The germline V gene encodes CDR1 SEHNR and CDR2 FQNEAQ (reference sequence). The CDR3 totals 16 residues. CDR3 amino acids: CASTPPVERRNYGYTF. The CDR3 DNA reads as TGTGCCAGCACCCCTCCAGTGGAGCGCAGGAACTATGGCTACACCTTC.

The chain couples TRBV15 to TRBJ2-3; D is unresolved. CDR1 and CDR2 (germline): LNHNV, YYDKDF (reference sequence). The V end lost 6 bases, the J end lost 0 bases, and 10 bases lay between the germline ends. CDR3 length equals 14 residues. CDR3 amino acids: CATRDPTSTDTQYF. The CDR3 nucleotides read TGTGCCACCAGGGATCCGACTAGCACAGATACGCAGTATTTT.

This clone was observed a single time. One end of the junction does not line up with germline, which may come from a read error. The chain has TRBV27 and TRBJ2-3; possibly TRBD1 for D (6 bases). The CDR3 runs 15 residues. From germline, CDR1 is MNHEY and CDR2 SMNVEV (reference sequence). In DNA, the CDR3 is TGTGCCAGCAGCTTATTTAGGACAGACACAGATACGCAGTATTTT. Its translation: CASSLFRTDTDTQYF.